This passage covers 3 T cell receptor beta chains from one sample sequenced in a study of T cell responses to AZD1222 COVID-19 vaccine (dated by TCRdb to the early 2020s). The library was built by means of the immunoSEQ multiplex PCR assay. Held by TCRdb, this immuneACCESS table contains in-frame sequences only and omits some clones. Under half of the omission traces to an unresolved V gene where checked; the cause of the rest is unknown. Recorded for this sample are fewer than 120,000 clones; around 85% of them occurred a single time. Of the sample, 4% to 5% falls within the top ten clones. Per the publication, the time point label means: baseline before first vaccination. This specimen consisted of peripheral blood, obtained on day 0 of AZD1222 vaccination. Receptors were obtained from an adult in good health.

This clone occurred a few times. The V call is TRBV3-1 (or the pseudogene TRBV3-2), the J call TRBJ1-3; 9 bases match TRBD1. This CDR3 is 16 amino acids long. Germline values: CDR1 LGHDT, CDR2 YNNKEL (reference sequence). The V gene end was trimmed by 1 base and the J gene end by 4 bases; junction bases not matched to a gene: 5. CDR3 amino acids: CASSQGPTGGGNTIYF. The CDR3 DNA reads as TGTGCCAGCAGCCAAGGTCCCACAGGGGGCGGAAACACCATATATTTT.

The CDR3 region is CATTRGATNYGYTF. Here the CDR3 DNA reads TGTGCCACGACAAGGGGGGCAACTAACTATGGCTACACCTTC. The chain recombines TRBV10-3 with TRBJ1-2; possible D gene TRBD1, 6 bases. Trimming cost V 10 bases and J 0 bases, with 15 bases left between them. This CDR3 has 14 residues. Germline CDR1 ENHRY, CDR2 SYGVKD.

The chain combines TRBV7-2 with TRBJ2-3, with D perhaps TRBD1 (6 bases). CDR1 and CDR2 (germline): SGHTA, FQGNSA. The V end was cut by 1 base, the J end by 10 bases, with 9 bases between. This CDR3 contains 12 residues. The DNA for the CDR3 is TGTGCCAGCAGCTTAGAGACAGGCCCGCAGTATTTT. As protein: CASSLETGPQYF. The variable domain in full, with the rest retrieved from reference TRBV7-2 and TRBJ2-3, is GAGVSQSPSNKVTEKGKDVELRCDPISGHTALYWYRQSLGQGLEFLIYFQGNSAPDKSGLPSDRFSAERTGGSVSTLTIQRTQQEDSAVYLCASSLETGPQYFGPGTRLTVL.